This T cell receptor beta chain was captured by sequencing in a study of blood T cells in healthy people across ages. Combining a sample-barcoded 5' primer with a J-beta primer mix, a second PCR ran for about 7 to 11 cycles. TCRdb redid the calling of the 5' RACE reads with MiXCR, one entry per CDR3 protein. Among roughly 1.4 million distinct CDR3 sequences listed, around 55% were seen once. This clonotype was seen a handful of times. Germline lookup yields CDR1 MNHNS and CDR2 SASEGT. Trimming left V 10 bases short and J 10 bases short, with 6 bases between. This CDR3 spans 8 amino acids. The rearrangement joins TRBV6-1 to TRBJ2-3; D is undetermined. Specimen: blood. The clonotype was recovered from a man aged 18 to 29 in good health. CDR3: CATLAQYF. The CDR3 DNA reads TGTGCCACTTTGGCGCAGTATTTT.